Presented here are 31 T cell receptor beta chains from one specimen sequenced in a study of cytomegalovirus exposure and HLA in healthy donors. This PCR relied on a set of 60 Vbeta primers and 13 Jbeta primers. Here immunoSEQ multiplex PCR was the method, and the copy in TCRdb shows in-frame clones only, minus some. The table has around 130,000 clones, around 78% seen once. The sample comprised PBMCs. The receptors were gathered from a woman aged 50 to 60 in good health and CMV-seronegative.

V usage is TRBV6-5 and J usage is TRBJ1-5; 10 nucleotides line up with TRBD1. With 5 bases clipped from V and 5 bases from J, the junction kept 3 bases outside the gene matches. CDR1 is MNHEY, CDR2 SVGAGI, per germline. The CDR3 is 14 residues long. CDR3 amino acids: CASSIGQGDQPQHF. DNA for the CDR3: TGTGCCAGCAGTATCGGACAGGGGGATCAGCCCCAGCATTTT.

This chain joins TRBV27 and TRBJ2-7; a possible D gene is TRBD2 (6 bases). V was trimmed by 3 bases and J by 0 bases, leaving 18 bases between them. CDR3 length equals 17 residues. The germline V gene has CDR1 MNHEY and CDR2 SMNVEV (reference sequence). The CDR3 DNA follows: TGTGCCAGCAGTTTGAGATGGATGGGAGGCAGCTCCTACGAGCAGTACTTC. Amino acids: CASSLRWMGGSSYEQYF.

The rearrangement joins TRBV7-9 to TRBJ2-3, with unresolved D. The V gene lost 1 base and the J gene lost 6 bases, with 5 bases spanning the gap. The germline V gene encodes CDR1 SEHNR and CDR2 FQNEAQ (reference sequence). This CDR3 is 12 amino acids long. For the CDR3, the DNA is TGTGCCAGCAGCTTAGGGCCGGATACGCAGTATTTT. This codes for CASSLGPDTQYF.

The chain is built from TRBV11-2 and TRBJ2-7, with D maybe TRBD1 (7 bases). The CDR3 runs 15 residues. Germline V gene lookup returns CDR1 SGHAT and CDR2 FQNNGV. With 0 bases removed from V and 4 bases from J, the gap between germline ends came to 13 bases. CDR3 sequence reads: CASSLDGGGGYEQYF. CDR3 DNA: TGTGCCAGCAGCTTAGATGGAGGGGGCGGATACGAGCAGTACTTC.

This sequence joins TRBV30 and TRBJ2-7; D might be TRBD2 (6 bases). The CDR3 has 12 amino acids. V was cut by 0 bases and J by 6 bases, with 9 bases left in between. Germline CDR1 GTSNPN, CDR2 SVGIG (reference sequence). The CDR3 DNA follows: TGTGCCTGGAGTGTAGCGGGCGGCGAGCAGTACTTC. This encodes CAWSVAGGEQYF.

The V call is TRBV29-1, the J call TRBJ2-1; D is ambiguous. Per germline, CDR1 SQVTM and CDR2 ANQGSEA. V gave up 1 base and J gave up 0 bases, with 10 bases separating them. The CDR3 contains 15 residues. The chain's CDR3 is CSVEVLGISYNEQFF. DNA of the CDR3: TGCAGCGTTGAAGTGCTGGGCATCTCCTACAATGAGCAGTTCTTC.

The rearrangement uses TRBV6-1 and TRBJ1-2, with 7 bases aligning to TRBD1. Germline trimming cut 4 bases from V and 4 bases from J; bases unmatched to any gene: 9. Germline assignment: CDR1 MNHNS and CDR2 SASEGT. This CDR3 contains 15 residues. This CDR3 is CASSVRDSDPYGYTF. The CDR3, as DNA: TGTGCCAGCAGTGTCAGGGACAGCGATCCCTATGGCTACACCTTC.

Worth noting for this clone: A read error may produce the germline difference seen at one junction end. CDR3: CASVPGLVSNNEQFF. In nucleotides, the CDR3 is TGCGCCAGCGTCCCGGGACTAGTCTCCAACAATGAGCAGTTCTTC. This chain connects TRBV5-1 to TRBJ2-1, with TRBD2 matching 8 bases. In germline, CDR1 is SGHRS, CDR2 YFSETQ. CDR3 length: 15 residues.

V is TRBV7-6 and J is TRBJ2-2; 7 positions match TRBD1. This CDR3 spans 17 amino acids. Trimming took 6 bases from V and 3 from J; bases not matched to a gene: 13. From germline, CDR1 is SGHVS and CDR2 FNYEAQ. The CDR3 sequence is CASSYPRGLQHTGELFF. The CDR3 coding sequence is TGTGCCAGCAGTTACCCGAGGGGGCTCCAGCACACCGGGGAGCTGTTTTTT.

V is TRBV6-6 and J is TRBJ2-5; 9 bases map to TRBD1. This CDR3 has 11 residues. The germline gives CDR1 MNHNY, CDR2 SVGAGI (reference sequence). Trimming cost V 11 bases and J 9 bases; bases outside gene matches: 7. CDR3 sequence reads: CASGQGGAQYF. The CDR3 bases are TGTGCCTCGGGACAGGGTGGGGCCCAGTACTTC.

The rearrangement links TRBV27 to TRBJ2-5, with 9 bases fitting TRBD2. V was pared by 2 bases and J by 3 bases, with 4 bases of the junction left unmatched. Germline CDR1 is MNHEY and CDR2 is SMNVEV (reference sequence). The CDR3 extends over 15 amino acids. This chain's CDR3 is CASSLTAGGKETQYF. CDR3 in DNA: TGTGCCAGCAGTTTAACGGCGGGAGGGAAAGAGACCCAGTACTTC.

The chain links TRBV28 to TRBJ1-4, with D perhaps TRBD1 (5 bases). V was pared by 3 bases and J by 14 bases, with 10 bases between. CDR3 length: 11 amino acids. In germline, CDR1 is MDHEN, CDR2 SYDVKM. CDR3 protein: CASSLAGPLFF. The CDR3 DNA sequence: TGTGCCAGCAGTTTGGCGGGACCCCTGTTTTTT.

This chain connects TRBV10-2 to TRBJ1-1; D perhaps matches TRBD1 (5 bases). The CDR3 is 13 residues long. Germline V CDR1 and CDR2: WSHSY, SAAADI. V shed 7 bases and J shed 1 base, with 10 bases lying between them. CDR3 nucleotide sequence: TGCGCCAGCATTACGACAGCGAACACTGAAGCTTTCTTT. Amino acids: CASITTANTEAFF.

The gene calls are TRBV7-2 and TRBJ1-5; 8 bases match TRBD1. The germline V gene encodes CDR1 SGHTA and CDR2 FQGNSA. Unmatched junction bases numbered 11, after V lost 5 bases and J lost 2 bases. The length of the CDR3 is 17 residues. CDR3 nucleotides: TGTGCCAGCAGCCCCGGACAGGGCGGGCGTGGCAATCAGCCCCAGCATTTT. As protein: CASSPGQGGRGNQPQHF.

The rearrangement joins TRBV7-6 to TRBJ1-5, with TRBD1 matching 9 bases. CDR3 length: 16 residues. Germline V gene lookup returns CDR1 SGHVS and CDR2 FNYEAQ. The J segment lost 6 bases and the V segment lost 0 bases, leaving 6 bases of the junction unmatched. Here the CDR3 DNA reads TGTGCCAGCAGCTTAGCTCCGGGACAGGGTCGTCAGCCCCAGCATTTT. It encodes CASSLAPGQGRQPQHF.

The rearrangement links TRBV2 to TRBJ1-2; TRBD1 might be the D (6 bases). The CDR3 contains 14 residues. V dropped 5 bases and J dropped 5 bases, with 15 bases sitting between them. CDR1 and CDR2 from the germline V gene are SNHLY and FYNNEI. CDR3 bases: TGTGCCAGCAGTAAAGGGGACAAAAGTTATGGCTACACCTTC. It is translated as CASSKGDKSYGYTF.

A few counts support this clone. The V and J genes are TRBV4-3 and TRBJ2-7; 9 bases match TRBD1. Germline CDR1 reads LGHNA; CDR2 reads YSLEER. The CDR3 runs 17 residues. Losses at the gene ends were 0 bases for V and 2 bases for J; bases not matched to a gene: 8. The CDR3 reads CASSQDSGDRVAYEQYF. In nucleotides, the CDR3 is TGCGCCAGCAGCCAAGATTCCGGGGACAGGGTCGCCTACGAGCAGTACTTC.

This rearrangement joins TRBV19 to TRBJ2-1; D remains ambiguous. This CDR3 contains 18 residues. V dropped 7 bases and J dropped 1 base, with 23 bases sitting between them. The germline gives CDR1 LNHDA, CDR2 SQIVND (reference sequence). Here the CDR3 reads CASNPDSRRVLSYNEQFF. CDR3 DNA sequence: TGTGCCAGTAATCCCGACTCTCGCCGGGTACTATCCTACAATGAGCAGTTCTTC.

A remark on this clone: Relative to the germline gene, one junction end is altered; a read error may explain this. CDR3 in amino acids: CASSFTGNYGYPF. The CDR3 nucleotides read TGTGCCAGCAGTTTCACCGGGAACTATGGCTACCCCTTC. The chain couples TRBV27 to TRBJ1-2; D remains ambiguous. Germline V gene lookup returns CDR1 MNHEY and CDR2 SMNVEV (reference sequence). The CDR3 is 13 amino acids.

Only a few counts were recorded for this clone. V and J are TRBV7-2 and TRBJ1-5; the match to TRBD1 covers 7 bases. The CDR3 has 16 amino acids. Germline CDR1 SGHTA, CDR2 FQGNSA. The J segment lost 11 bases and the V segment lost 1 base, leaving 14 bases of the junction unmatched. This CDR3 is CASSLGLGRAQGAQHF. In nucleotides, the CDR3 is TGTGCCAGCAGCTTAGGACTCGGAAGGGCCCAGGGGGCCCAGCATTTT.

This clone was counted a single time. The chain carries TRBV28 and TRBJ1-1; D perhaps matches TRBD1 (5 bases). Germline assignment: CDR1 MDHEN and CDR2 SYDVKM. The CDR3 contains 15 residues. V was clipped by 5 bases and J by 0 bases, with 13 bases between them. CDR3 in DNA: TGTGCCAGCAGTGGACGACAGAAAATGAACACTGAAGCTTTCTTT. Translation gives CASSGRQKMNTEAFF.

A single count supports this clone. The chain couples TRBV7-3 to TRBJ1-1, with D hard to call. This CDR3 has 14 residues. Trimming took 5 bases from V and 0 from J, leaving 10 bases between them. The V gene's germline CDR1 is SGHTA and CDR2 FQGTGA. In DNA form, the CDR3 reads TGTGCCAGCAGCCCCTCACTCATGAACACTGAAGCTTTCTTT. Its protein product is CASSPSLMNTEAFF.

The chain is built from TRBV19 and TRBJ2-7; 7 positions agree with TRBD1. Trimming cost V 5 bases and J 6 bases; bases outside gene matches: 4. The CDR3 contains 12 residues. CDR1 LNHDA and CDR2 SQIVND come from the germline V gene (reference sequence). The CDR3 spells CASSVNRGEQYF. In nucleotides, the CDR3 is TGTGCCAGTAGTGTCAACAGGGGCGAGCAGTACTTC.

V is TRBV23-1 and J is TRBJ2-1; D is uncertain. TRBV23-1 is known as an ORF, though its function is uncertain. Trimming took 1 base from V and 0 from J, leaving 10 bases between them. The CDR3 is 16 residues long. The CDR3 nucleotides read TGCGCCAGCAGTCAATATCGCTTTAGCTCCTACAATGAGCAGTTCTTC. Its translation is CASSQYRFSSYNEQFF.

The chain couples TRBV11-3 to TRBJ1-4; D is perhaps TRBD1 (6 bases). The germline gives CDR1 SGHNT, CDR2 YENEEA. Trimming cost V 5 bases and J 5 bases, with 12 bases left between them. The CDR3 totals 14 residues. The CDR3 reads CASSPWTENEKLFF. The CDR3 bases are TGTGCCAGCAGCCCCTGGACAGAGAATGAAAAACTGTTTTTT.

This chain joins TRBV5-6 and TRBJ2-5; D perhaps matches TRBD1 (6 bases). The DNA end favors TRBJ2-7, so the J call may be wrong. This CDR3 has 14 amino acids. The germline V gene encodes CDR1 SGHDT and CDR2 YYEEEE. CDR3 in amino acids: CASSSRTEFYEQYF. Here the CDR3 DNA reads TGTGCCAGCAGCTCTCGGACAGAGTTCTACGAGCAGTACTTC.

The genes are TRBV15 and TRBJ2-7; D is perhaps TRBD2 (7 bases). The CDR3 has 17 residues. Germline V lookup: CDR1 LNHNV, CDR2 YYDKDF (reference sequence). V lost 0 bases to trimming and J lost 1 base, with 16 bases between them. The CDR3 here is CATSRDRGEGGSYEQYF. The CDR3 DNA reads TGTGCCACCAGCAGAGATAGGGGGGAGGGCGGATCCTACGAGCAGTACTTC. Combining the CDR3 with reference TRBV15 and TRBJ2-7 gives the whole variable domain DAMVIQNPRYQVTQFGKPVTLSCSQTLNHNVMYWYQQKSSQAPKLLFHYYDKDFNNEADTPDNFQSRRPNTSFCFLDIRSPGLGDTAMYLCATSRDRGEGGSYEQYFGPGTRLTVT.

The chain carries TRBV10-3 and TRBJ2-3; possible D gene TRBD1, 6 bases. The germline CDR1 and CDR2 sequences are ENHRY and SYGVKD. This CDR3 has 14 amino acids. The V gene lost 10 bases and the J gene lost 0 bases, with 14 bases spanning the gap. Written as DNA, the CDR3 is TGTGCCACACAGGGAGTATTAAGCACAGATACGCAGTATTTT. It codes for CATQGVLSTDTQYF.

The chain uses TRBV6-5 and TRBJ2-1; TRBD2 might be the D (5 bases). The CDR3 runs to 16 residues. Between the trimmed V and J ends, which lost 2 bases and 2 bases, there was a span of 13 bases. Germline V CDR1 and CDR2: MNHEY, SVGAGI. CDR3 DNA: TGTGCCAGCAGTTACGGGAGCTCCCCTACCTACAATGAGCAGTTCTTC. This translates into CASSYGSSPTYNEQFF.

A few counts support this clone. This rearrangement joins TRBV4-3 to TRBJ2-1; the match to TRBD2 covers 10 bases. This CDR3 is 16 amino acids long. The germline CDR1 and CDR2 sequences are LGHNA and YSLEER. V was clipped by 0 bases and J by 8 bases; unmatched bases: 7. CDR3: CASSQEASGSPHEQFF. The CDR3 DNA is TGCGCCAGCAGCCAAGAGGCTAGCGGGAGCCCCCATGAGCAGTTCTTC.

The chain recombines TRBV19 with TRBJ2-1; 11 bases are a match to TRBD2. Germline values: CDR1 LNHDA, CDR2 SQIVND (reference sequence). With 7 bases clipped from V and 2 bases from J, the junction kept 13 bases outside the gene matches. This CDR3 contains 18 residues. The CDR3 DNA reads TGTGCCAGTAATCCGACTAGCGGGATCCGGGTGGCCTACAATGAGCAGTTCTTC. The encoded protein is CASNPTSGIRVAYNEQFF.